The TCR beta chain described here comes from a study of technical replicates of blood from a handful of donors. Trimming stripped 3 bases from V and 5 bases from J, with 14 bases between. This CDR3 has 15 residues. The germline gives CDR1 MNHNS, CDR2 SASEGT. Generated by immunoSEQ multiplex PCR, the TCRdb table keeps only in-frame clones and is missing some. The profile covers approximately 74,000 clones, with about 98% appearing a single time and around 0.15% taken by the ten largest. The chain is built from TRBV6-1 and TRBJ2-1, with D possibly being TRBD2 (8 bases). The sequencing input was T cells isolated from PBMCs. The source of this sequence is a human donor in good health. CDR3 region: CASSDRGGQNNEQFF. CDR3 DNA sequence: TGTGCCAGCAGTGATCGGGGGGGACAGAACAATGAGCAGTTCTTC.